The rows below give T cell receptor beta chains drawn from one sample of a study of T cells in Graves' hyperthyroidism and ophthalmopathy. TCRdb reprocessed the multiplex PCR reads with MiXCR, giving one entry per CDR3 protein. The data hold around 290,000 distinct CDR3 sequences, with 12% to 15% observed a single time. Sequencing was performed on blood. The receptor set was obtained from a woman in her thirties or forties with Graves' hyperthyroidism. Both conserved end residues are part of each CDR3.

J: TRBJ1-1
length: 13
V: TRBV25-1
CDR3: CASSDGHFTEAFF

J: TRBJ1-1
length: 13
V: TRBV18
CDR3: CASSPNENTEAFF

J: TRBJ2-7
length: 15
V: TRBV20-1
CDR3: CSAPGASRSNYEQYF

J: TRBJ2-7
length: 17
V: TRBV27
CDR3: CASSPGLAGVSSYEQYF

J: TRBJ1-2
length: 17
V: TRBV6-2/TRBV6-3
CDR3: CASSYPPLLSGHYGYTF

J: TRBJ2-1
length: 16
V: TRBV19
CDR3: CASSTSSGSSYNEQFF

J: TRBJ1-2
length: 14
V: TRBV11-1
CDR3: CASSPGGANYGYTF

J: TRBJ2-1
length: 17
V: TRBV7-8
CDR3: CASSLGTSAGTSNEQFF

J: TRBJ1-2
length: 15
V: TRBV2
CDR3: CASSEDGVRIFGYTF

J: TRBJ2-1
length: 16
V: TRBV3-1
CDR3: CASSPRASGSKNEQFF

J: TRBJ1-2
length: 14
V: TRBV18
CDR3: CASSPIGDSLGYTF

J: TRBJ2-7
length: 14
V: TRBV3-1
CDR3: CASSQDNSDYEQYF

J: TRBJ2-1
length: 15
V: TRBV9
CDR3: CASSLHRGPSNEQFF

J: TRBJ2-7
length: 14
V: TRBV6-2/TRBV6-3
CDR3: CASSAPPAGYEQYF

J: TRBJ2-7
length: 15
V: TRBV28
CDR3: CASSIPGGPSYEQYF

J: TRBJ1-1
length: 14
V: TRBV29-1
CDR3: CSVARGPGGTEAFF

J: TRBJ2-2
length: 16
V: TRBV5-6
CDR3: CASSLGAGANTGELFF